This T cell receptor (beta chain) was recorded in a study of cytomegalovirus exposure and HLA in healthy donors. Study-wide results and limits: There were three CMV-associated chains whose specificity for CMV antigens was confirmed in vitro. Subsequent analysis found a tendency for first-cohort TCR clusters to co-occur within the 120 validation repertoires. It was reported that the classifier diagnosed cytomegalovirus status with high specificity and sensitivity in both the original and validation cohorts.

Profiled with immunoSEQ multiplex PCR; TCRdb holds only in-frame clones, not every one. This sample has approximately 300,000 clones, with roughly 85% found just once. Germline V gene sequence: CDR1 SGDLS, CDR2 YYNGEE. V lost 0 bases and J lost 4; bases outside the gene matches: 0. The CDR3 is made up of 14 amino acids. This clone appeared a few times. No antigen is known for it. This clonotype was obtained from a woman aged 18-29 years in good health and CMV-seronegative. Sequencing input: PBMCs. The chain recombines TRBV9 with TRBJ1-5; 8 positions match TRBD1. CDR3 DNA: TGTGCCAGCAGCGTAGGACAGGGGAATCAGCCCCAGCATTTT. Translated: CASSVGQGNQPQHF.